This TCR beta chain is drawn from a study of blood T cells in healthy people across ages. Concerning this clonotype itself: Given a much more abundant clone one base away, this may be a read error.

CDR3 length: 12 residues. The germline CDR1 and CDR2 sequences are SQVTM and ANQGSEA. With 7 bases removed from V and 7 bases from J, the gap between germline ends came to 14 bases. Then a second PCR, running roughly 7 to 11 cycles, was carried out with a sample-barcoded 5' primer and a J-beta primer mix. Every single cDNA molecule received a tag from a template-switch adaptor with 12 random nucleotides. Each CDR3 protein is one row after TCRdb ran MiXCR on the 5' RACE reads. The sample yields around 870,000 distinct CDR3 sequences, around 26% seen once. The sequence was collected from a woman at least 80 years old in good health. The chain combines TRBV29-1 with TRBJ2-1, with D perhaps matching TRBD2 (5 bases). Sequenced input: blood. The CDR3 DNA sequence: TGCAGCGGGAGGAACTCCCTAAATGAGCAGTTCTTC. Its translation is CSGRNSLNEQFF.